This T cell receptor (beta chain) stems from a study of cytomegalovirus exposure and HLA in healthy donors. Study-level background: About 80 million unique TCRs, all from HLA-typed donors, were included in an early release of the data. Notes on the study in general: A later analysis showed TCR association rates differing by HLA locus, peaking at DRB1 and lowest at HLA-C. The study had only CMV serostatus as immune exposure information.

The PCR employed 60 Vbeta primers together with 13 Jbeta primers. Profiling relied on immunoSEQ multiplex PCR, and the TCRdb table lists in-frame clones only, not all of them. Counted here are about 95,000 clones, less than 80% occurring once; the ten biggest clones make up 4.1%. The trim removed 5 bases at V and 3 bases at J, leaving 5 bases unmatched. CDR1 and CDR2 (germline): WSHSY, SAAADI. This CDR3 contains 15 residues. With regard to this clone: Its antigen remains unidentified.

The material sequenced was PBMCs. The TCR sequence derives from a woman aged 40 to 50 in good health and CMV-seropositive. The rearrangement uses TRBV10-2 and TRBJ2-5, with 11 bases identical to TRBD2. CDR3 protein: CASSPQLAGEETQYF. Written as DNA, the CDR3 is TGCGCCAGCAGTCCGCAACTAGCGGGAGAAGAGACCCAGTACTTC.